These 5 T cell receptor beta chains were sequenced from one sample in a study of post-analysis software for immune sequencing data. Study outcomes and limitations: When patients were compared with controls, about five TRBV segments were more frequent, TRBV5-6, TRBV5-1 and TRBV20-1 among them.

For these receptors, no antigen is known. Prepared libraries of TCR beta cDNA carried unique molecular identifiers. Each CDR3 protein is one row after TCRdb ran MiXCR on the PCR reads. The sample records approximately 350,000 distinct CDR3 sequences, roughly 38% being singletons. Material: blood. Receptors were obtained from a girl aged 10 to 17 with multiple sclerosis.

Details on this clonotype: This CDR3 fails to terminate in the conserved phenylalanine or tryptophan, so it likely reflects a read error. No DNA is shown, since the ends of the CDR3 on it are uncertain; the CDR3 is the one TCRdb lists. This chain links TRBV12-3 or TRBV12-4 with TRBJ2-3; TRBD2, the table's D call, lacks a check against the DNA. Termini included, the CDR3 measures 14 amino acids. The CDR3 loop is CASSLEDSADAEYS.

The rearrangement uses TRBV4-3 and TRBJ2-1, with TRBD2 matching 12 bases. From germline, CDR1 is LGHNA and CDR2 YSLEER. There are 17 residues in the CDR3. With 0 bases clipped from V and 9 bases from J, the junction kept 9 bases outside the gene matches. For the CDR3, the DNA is TGCGCCAGCAGCCAAGACCAGCTAGCGGGGGGGCATGGTGAGCAGTTCTTC. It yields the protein CASSQDQLAGGHGEQFF.

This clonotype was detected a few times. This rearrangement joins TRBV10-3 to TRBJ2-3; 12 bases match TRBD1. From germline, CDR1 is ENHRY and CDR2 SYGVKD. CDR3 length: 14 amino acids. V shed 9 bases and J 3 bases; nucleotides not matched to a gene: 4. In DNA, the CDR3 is TGTGCCATAGGGACAGGGGGCAAAACAGATACGCAGTATTTT. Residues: CAIGTGGKTDTQYF.

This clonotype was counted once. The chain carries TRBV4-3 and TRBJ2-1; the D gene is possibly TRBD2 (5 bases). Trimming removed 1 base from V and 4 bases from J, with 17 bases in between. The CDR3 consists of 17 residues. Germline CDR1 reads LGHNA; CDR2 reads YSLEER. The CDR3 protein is CASSQGRTRESYNEQFF. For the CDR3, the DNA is TGCGCCAGCAGCCAAGGGAGGACCCGGGAATCGTACAATGAGCAGTTCTTC.

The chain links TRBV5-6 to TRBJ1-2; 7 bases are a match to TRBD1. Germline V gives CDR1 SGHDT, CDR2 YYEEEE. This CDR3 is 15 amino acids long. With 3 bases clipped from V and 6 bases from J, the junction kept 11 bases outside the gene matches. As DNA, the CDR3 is TGTGCCAGCAGCTCGGACAGGACCTGGCTTGATGGCTACACCTTC. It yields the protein CASSSDRTWLDGYTF.